This entry describes one T cell receptor (beta chain). Relative to the germline gene, one junction end is altered; a read error may explain this. TCRdb reanalysed the PCR reads using MiXCR and keeps one entry per CDR3 protein. The sample records approximately 84,000 distinct CDR3 sequences, roughly 51% being singletons. The record originates from a study of CDR3 diversity in severe acne. This CDR3 is built from 14 residues. The germline V gene encodes CDR1 SGHRS and CDR2 YFSETQ. Sequences were obtained from blood. This chain joins TRBV5-1 and TRBJ2-7; 7 nucleotides match TRBD1. This clonotype originated in a male donor in good health, without acne. CDR3 amino acids: CASSLEGAVYEQCF. The CDR3 DNA reads TGCGCCAGCAGCTTGGAGGGGGCAGTGTACGAGCAGTGCTTC.